This T cell receptor beta chain comes out of a study of CD8 T cells in ankylosing spondylitis. Trimming took 6 bases from V and 5 from J, leaving 20 bases between them. CDR3 length equals 15 residues. Germline CDR1 and CDR2: SEHNR and FQNEAQ (reference sequence). Each TCR beta library was made by quantitative 5'-RACE that incorporated molecular barcodes. TCRdb processed the 5' RACE reads anew with MiXCR; each CDR3 protein has one entry. The table shows around 490,000 distinct CDR3 sequences, with approximately 5.3% occurring only once. This clonotype came up a few times. Its antigen remains unidentified. A much larger clonotype is one base distant, so this may be a read error. Notes on the study in general: Seemingly characteristic of ankylosing spondylitis blood was a TCR beta motif consisting of about 8 highly homologous variants. Disease-linked clones, CD8+, were relatively rare in peripheral blood.

What was sequenced was blood, either unsorted or a sorted T cell fraction (not recorded which). The clonotype comes from a male donor with ankylosing spondylitis. J is TRBJ2-7 and V is TRBV7-9; no firm D call. The CDR3 sequence: CASRSVVGSGDEQYF. The DNA for the CDR3 is TGTGCCAGCAGATCCGTGGTCGGTTCGGGCGACGAGCAGTACTTC.